This T cell receptor beta chain was recorded in a study of shared clonotypes between healthy human individuals. The protocol was immunoSEQ multiplex PCR, while the TCRdb copy is restricted to in-frame clones and leaves out a portion. The sample includes some 1.4 million clones, roughly 96% of them seen just once. Germline V gene lookup returns CDR1 SGHKS and CDR2 YYEKEE (reference sequence). V gave up 0 bases and J gave up 4 bases; unmatched junction bases: 9. CDR3 size: 17 residues. The specimen was naive CD4+ T cells sorted from blood. Subset noted: CD45RA+ positively selected. V and J are TRBV5-5 and TRBJ2-3; 9 bases line up with TRBD2. The receptor was isolated from a man under 40 in good health. CDR3 DNA: TGTGCCAGCAGCTTGGAGGGGGTAGCGGGAGTCCCAGATACGCAGTATTTT. Encoded protein: CASSLEGVAGVPDTQYF.